This T cell receptor beta chain derives from a study of blood T cell repertoires in COVID-19 (dated by TCRdb to the early 2020s). At the level of the whole study: The collaborator samples originated in the United States, Italy and Spain and spanned the acute and convalescent phases of COVID-19. The sample metadata nearly always contained a de-identified subject ID, COVID-19 status, age in years and sex. Subjects who had been exposed to COVID-19, were actively infected with it, or had recovered from it provided the deeply sampled blood TCRbeta repertoires that made up the dataset. The prospective study material was composed of cDNA or gDNA derived from T cells, B-cell-depleted T cells, or PBMCs. The samples were drawn from two sources: the first 160 participants of the ongoing ImmuneRACE study, and 1,000 to 1,500 subjects contributed by 6 global collaborators. A freely available public database, intended as a resource for researchers studying the immune response to SARS-CoV-2, is where the repertoires were released. HLA class I and class II types, where available, came from metadata supplied by the sample provider rather than from assay-based typing. The study at large found these results: How much clinical and demographic metadata was included differed by source and by participant, and the metadata was provided uncurated.

V is pared back by 3 bases and J by 0 bases, with 19 bases lying between the germline termini. The CDR3 goes from the cysteine to the phenylalanine over 18 residues. Here the CDR3 DNA is all that survives: 54 bases in frame from base 1. The germline V gene provides CDR1 KGHSH and CDR2 LQKENI. In the case of this clone: The antigen it recognizes is unknown. No clone much larger than this one lies a single base away; base qualities are absent.

The collaborating institutions used their own protocols to collect whole blood in K2EDTA tubes. Collaborator samples were shipped for TCRbeta analysis as frozen whole blood, isolated PBMCs, or DNA extracted from either sample type. TCRbeta CDR3 regions were amplified from genomic DNA by means of the immunoSEQ Assay, a bias-controlled multiplex PCR. In the authors' own workflow: Nucleated cell counts per sample were estimated from amplification of reference gene primers within the assay. To quantify the absolute abundance of each unique TCRbeta CDR3 rearrangement, sequence reads were collapsed and filtered. Productive Simpson clonality was computed per sample as the square root of Simpson's diversity index over productive rearrangements. In its TCRdb copy, this immuneACCESS table keeps in-frame sequences only and misses some clones. Where compared with another copy, unresolved V genes explain less than half of these, and the others have no known cause. V, J and clone size reflect that table, while D and trimming were determined from the DNA. The sample has about 210,000 clones on record, 65% to 90% of them singletons. The ten largest clones represent more than 9% of the sample.

The sequence joins TRBV18 to TRBJ2-3, with a weak D call of TRBD1 (6 bases match). The source is a man aged 45 to 65 with active or convalescent COVID-19. What was sequenced was peripheral blood. In nucleotides, the sequence is TGTGCCAGCTCACCCGGGACCCAGGGGTCGGTGAGCACAGATACGCAGTATTTT. This is translated as CASSPGTQGSVSTDTQYF.